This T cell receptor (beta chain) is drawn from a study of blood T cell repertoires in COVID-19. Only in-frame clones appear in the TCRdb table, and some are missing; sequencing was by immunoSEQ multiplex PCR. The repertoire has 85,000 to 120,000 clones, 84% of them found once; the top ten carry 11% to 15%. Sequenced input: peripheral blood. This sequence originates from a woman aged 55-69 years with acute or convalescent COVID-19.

CDR3 in amino acids: CASSADSDQPQHF. As DNA, the CDR3 is TGTGCCAGCAGCGCTGACTCAGATCAGCCCCAGCATTTT. This sequence joins TRBV9 and TRBJ1-5; D call uncertain. The CDR3 covers 13 residues. Trimming took 3 bases from V and 5 from J, leaving 9 bases between them. Germline CDR1 SGDLS, CDR2 YYNGEE.